Sequencing of this T cell receptor beta chain was carried out in a study of shared clonotypes between healthy human individuals. As to this clone: Its matching antigen is unknown.

Clones were read by immunoSEQ multiplex PCR, and TCRdb kept only the in-frame ones, dropping some. This table has 2 million to 2.5 million clones, 85% to 95% appearing once. Study-wide points: Naive subsets usually exceeded memory subsets in estimated richness.

Between the trimmed V and J ends, which lost 2 bases and 4 bases, there was a span of 17 bases. The CDR3 consists of 17 residues. Germline CDR1 MNHNS, CDR2 SASEGT. This TCR derives from a young man in good health. Some clones in this sample may be carry-over from other donors' samples. Sequencing used naive CD4+ T cells from PBMCs. Indicated subset: CD45RA+ positively selected. The gene calls are TRBV6-1 and TRBJ2-2; D is perhaps TRBD1 or TRBD2 (5 bases each). The CDR3 DNA sequence: TGTGCCAGCAGTGAATGGGCGATCGGGACGGGCACCGGGGAGCTGTTTTTT. It is translated as CASSEWAIGTGTGELFF.